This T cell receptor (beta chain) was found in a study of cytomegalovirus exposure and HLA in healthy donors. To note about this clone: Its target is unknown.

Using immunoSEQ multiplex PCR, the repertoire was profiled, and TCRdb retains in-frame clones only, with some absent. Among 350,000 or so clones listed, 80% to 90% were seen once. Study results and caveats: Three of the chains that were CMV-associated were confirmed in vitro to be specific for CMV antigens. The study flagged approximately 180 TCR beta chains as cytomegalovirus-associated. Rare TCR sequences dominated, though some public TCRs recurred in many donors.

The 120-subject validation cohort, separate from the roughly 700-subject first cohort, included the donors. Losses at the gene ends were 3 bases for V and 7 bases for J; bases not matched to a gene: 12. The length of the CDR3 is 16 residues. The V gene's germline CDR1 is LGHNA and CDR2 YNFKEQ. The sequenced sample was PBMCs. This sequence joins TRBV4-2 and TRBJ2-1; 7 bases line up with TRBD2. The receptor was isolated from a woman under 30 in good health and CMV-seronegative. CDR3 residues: CASSQRSSGGGNEQFF. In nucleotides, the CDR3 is TGTGCCAGCAGCCAGAGATCTAGCGGAGGCGGGAATGAGCAGTTCTTC.